A selection of T cell receptor beta chains follows, all from one sample in a study of shared clonotypes between healthy human individuals. Profiled with immunoSEQ multiplex PCR; TCRdb holds only in-frame clones, not every one. The sample yields some 2.3 million clones, 85% to 95% seen once. The specimen sequenced was naive CD4+ T cells from PBMCs. The receptor set was obtained from a man between 18 and 35 years old in good health. Some clones in this sample may be carry-over from other donors' samples. Each CDR3 is given with its conserved first and last residue. A D gene is named only where the DNA matches it firmly. Rows give clone size only sometimes, using once, few, many, or a class for an expanded clone.

j_gene | abundance | v_gene | d_gene | CDR3nt | CDR3aa
TRBJ2-7 | NA | TRBV7-9 | TRBD2 | TGTGCCAGCAGCTCCCTAGCGGGTGGATACGAGCAGTACTTC | CASSSLAGGYEQYF
TRBJ1-2 | NA | TRBV7-6 | TRBD1 | TGTGCCAGCAGCCAGGTGACAGGGGTAGCTAACTATGGCTACACCTTC | CASSQVTGVANYGYTF
TRBJ1-2 | NA | TRBV5-1 | NA | TGCGCCAGCAGCTTGGGACGAAACTATGGCTACACCTTC | CASSLGRNYGYTF
TRBJ2-7 | NA | TRBV11-2 | NA | TGTGCCACCTCGCTAGGGGCCGAGCAGTACTTC | CATSLGAEQYF
TRBJ2-7 | NA | TRBV5-1 | TRBD2 | TGCGCCAGCAGTTGGGAGGGCTACGAGCAGTACTTC | CASSWEGYEQYF
TRBJ2-1 | NA | TRBV7-9 | NA | TGTGCCAGCAGGGCAAATCCGGACAATGAGCAGTTCTTC | CASRANPDNEQFF
TRBJ2-3 | NA | TRBV5-1 | TRBD2 | TGCGCCAGCAGCTCTGGGACTAGCGGGATGACAGATACGCAGTATTTT | CASSSGTSGMTDTQYF
TRBJ1-5 | NA | TRBV27 | NA | TGTGCCAGCAGTTTATCGTTCCGGGGATGGGGTGGGCGCAATCAGCCCCAGCATTTT | CASSLSFRGWGGRNQPQHF
TRBJ2-1 | NA | TRBV15 | NA | TGTGCCACCAGCAGATCACGTCTAAATGAGCAGTTCTTC | CATSRSRLNEQFF
TRBJ2-3 | NA | TRBV4-3 | NA | TGCGCCAGCAGCCTCAGCTACGCCACAGATACGCAGTATTTT | CASSLSYATDTQYF
TRBJ2-3 | NA | TRBV5-4 | TRBD2 | TGTGCCAGCAGCGAGTCGGCGGGAGAACGAACAGATACGCAGTATTTT | CASSESAGERTDTQYF
TRBJ2-7 | NA | TRBV10-2 | TRBD2 | TGCGCCAGCAGCCCCGGACTAGCGGGCTACGAGCAGTACTTC | CASSPGLAGYEQYF
TRBJ1-5 | NA | TRBV28 | NA | TGTGCCAGCAGTTTAGGGGGGGGATATCAGCCCCAGCATTTT | CASSLGGGYQPQHF
TRBJ2-7 | once | TRBV7-2 | NA | TGTGCCAGCAGCTTAAGGTCGAAACAATACGAGCAGTACTTC | CASSLRSKQYEQYF
TRBJ2-7 | NA | TRBV27 | NA | TGTGCCAGCAGTTCGGCCCCATCCTCCGACCGAGCCTACGAGCAGTACTTC | CASSSAPSSDRAYEQYF
TRBJ1-2 | NA | TRBV7-9 | TRBD1 | TGTGCCACCTCCCCAGGACAGGGGGAGAACTATGGCTACACCTTC | CATSPGQGENYGYTF
TRBJ1-1 | NA | TRBV5-1 | TRBD1 | TGCGCCAGCAGCCCGGCCAGCCCGGGACAGGGGACTGAAGCTTTCTTT | CASSPASPGQGTEAFF
TRBJ1-5 | NA | TRBV4-2 | TRBD1 | TGTGCCAGCAGCCAAGATCCCCATGGGACAGCCGATGGGCCCCAGCATTTT | CASSQDPHGTADGPQHF
TRBJ2-1 | NA | TRBV9 | NA | TGTGCCAGCAGCGTTGGAGCAGCCCTTAGCTCCTACAATGAGCAGTTCTTC | CASSVGAALSSYNEQFF
TRBJ1-4 | NA | TRBV6-6 | NA | TGTGCCAGCACAGGGAATGAAAAACTGTTTTTT | CASTGNEKLFF
TRBJ2-1 | once | TRBV14 | TRBD2 | TGTGCCAGCAGCCCCCTGTCTAGCGGGAGTTACAATGAGCAGTTCTTC | CASSPLSSGSYNEQFF
TRBJ2-2 | NA | TRBV10-3 | TRBD1 | TGTGCCATCAGTGATATCGGACAGGGGAAAACCGGGGAGCTGTTTTTT | CAISDIGQGKTGELFF
TRBJ2-2 | NA | TRBV30 | NA | TGTGCCTGGAACGGGGGATTTACCGGGGAGCTGTTTTTT | CAWNGGFTGELFF
TRBJ2-6 | NA | TRBV5-1 | NA | TGCGCCAGCAGCTTGCTACAGGTTGGCGCTGGGGCCAACGTCCTGACTTTC | CASSLLQVGAGANVLTF